This T cell receptor beta chain was captured in a study of blood T cell repertoires in COVID-19. Study-wide background: The cDNA or gDNA used as material had been derived from T cells, B-cell-depleted T cells, or PBMCs.

The CDR3 is 17 amino acids. The germline V gene has CDR1 DFQATT and CDR2 SNEGSKA (reference sequence). The J segment lost 0 bases and the V segment lost 3 bases, leaving 11 bases of the junction unmatched. Original methodology: Nucleated cell number was recorded as an estimate derived from reference gene primer amplification. Sequencing was performed with immunoSEQ multiplex PCR; in TCRdb, only in-frame clones are kept and a portion is missing. That table gives V, J and clone size, and the DNA gave D and trimming. The sample records tens of thousands of clones, 81% being singletons. The TCR comes from a woman aged 70-85 years with acute or convalescent COVID-19. The chain uses TRBV20-1 and TRBJ1-1; 9 nucleotides line up with TRBD1. The sequencing input was peripheral blood. The CDR3 nucleotides read TGCAGTGCTAGTTCGGGACAGGGTGTACGGATGAACACTGAAGCTTTCTTT. Encoded protein: CSASSGQGVRMNTEAFF.